The 7 T cell receptor beta chains below were found in one sample sequenced in a study of blood T cell repertoires in COVID-19. Assay used: immunoSEQ multiplex PCR; TCRdb lists only in-frame clones, some missing. The sample lists 40,000 to 50,000 clones; 70% to 90% were seen once. Sequencing input: peripheral blood. The receptor source for this set is a human donor in a cohort sampled during active COVID-19.

CDR3 sequence reads: CASSFGTEETQYF. The CDR3, as DNA: TGCGCCAGCAGCTTCGGGACTGAAGAGACCCAGTACTTC. This chain uses TRBV5-1 with TRBJ2-5; D may be TRBD2 (6 bases). Germline V CDR1 and CDR2: SGHRS, YFSETQ. The CDR3 length is 13 residues. The V end was cut by 2 bases, the J end by 3 bases, with 8 bases between. Together with reference TRBV5-1 and TRBJ2-5, the CDR3 gives the full variable domain: KAGVTQTPRYLIKTRGQQVTLSCSPISGHRSVSWYQQTPGQGLQFLFEYFSETQRNKGNFPGRFSGRQFSNSRSEMNVSTLELGDSALYLCASSFGTEETQYFGPGTRLLVL.

The chain is built from TRBV14 and TRBJ1-6; D is unresolved. Trimming shortened V by 1 base and J by 3 bases, and 4 bases separated the two germline ends. The CDR3 covers 14 residues. Germline CDR1 SGHDN, CDR2 FVKESK. The CDR3 loop reads CASSQGRYNSPLHF. Here the CDR3 DNA reads TGTGCCAGCAGCCAAGGTCGCTATAATTCACCCCTCCACTTT.

The chain joins TRBV24-1 to TRBJ2-3; 11 nucleotides match TRBD2. The CDR3 runs 18 residues. The germline CDR1 and CDR2 sequences are KGHDR and SFDVKD. Trimming took 0 bases from V and 3 from J; bases not matched to a gene: 7. CDR3 loop: CATSDLPIAGGGTDTQYF. CDR3 nucleotides: TGTGCCACCAGTGATTTGCCGATAGCGGGAGGGGGAACAGATACGCAGTATTTT.

This rearrangement joins TRBV11-3 to TRBJ1-1; possibly TRBD1 for D (5 bases). CDR1 is SGHNT and CDR2 is YENEEA in the germline V gene. This CDR3 contains 15 residues. V lost 5 bases and J lost 0, with 13 bases in between. In DNA, the CDR3 is TGTGCCAGCAGCAAACGACAGACAATGAACACTGAAGCTTTCTTT. Its translation is CASSKRQTMNTEAFF.

The rearrangement links TRBV7-9 to TRBJ2-7; possibly TRBD1 for D (5 bases). With 5 bases removed from V and 4 bases from J, the gap between germline ends came to 15 bases. This CDR3 comprises 14 residues. In germline, CDR1 is SEHNR, CDR2 FQNEAQ (reference sequence). CDR3 region: CASSQDSQDYEQYF. The CDR3 DNA reads as TGTGCCAGCAGCCAAGACAGCCAAGATTACGAGCAGTACTTC.

This clone has just a few counts. The chain employs TRBV28 and TRBJ2-7; weak D call: TRBD1 (5 bases). This CDR3 is built from 13 residues. CDR1 is MDHEN and CDR2 is SYDVKM in the germline V gene. The germline V and J ends were trimmed by 10 bases and 7 bases, with 20 bases remaining between them. The CDR3 DNA sequence: TGTGCCACCAGATGGACGGACACTGGGGAGCAGTACTTC. Encoded protein: CATRWTDTGEQYF. Complete variable domain (other parts from reference TRBV28 and TRBJ2-7): DVKVTQSSRYLVKRTGEKVFLECVQDMDHENMFWYRQDPGLGLRLIYFSYDVKMKEKGDIPEGYSVSREKKERFSLILESASTNQTSMYLCATRWTDTGEQYFGPGTRLTVT.

The chain recombines TRBV24-1 with TRBJ2-1; TRBD2 agrees at 14 bases. The trim removed 4 bases at V and 5 bases at J, leaving 12 bases unmatched. Germline CDR1 KGHDR, CDR2 SFDVKD. The CDR3 spans 19 residues. The CDR3 DNA sequence: TGTGCCACCAGTGACCCAACTCGACTAGCGGGAGGGGTCCACAATGAGCAGTTCTTC. It translates to CATSDPTRLAGGVHNEQFF.